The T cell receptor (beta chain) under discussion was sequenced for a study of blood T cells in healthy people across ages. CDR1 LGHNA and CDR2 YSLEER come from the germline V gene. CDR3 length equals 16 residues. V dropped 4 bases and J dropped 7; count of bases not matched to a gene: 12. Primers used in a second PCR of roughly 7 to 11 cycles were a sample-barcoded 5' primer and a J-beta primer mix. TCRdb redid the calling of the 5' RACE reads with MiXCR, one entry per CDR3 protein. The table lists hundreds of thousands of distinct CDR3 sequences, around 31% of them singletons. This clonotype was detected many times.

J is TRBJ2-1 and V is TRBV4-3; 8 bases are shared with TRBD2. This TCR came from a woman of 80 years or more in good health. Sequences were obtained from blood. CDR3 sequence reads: CASSPDGRGAGNEQFF. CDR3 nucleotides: TGCGCCAGCAGCCCTGACGGGCGGGGGGCGGGGAATGAGCAGTTCTTC.